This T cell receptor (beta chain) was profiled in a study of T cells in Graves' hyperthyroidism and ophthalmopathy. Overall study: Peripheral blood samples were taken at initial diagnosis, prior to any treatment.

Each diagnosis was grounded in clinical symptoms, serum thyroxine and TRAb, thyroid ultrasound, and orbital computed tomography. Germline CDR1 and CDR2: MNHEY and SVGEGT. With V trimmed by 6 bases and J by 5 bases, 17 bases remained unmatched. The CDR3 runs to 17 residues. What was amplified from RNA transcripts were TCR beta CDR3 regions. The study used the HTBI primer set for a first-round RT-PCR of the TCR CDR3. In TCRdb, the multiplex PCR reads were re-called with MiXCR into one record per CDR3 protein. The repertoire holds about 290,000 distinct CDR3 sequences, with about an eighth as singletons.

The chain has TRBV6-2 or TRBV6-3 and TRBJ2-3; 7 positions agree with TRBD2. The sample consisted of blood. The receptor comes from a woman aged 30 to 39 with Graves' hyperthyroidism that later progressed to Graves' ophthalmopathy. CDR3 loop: CASRDAVGAGDLDTQYF. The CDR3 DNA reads TGTGCCAGCAGAGATGCGGTTGGGGCGGGAGACTTAGATACGCAGTATTTT.